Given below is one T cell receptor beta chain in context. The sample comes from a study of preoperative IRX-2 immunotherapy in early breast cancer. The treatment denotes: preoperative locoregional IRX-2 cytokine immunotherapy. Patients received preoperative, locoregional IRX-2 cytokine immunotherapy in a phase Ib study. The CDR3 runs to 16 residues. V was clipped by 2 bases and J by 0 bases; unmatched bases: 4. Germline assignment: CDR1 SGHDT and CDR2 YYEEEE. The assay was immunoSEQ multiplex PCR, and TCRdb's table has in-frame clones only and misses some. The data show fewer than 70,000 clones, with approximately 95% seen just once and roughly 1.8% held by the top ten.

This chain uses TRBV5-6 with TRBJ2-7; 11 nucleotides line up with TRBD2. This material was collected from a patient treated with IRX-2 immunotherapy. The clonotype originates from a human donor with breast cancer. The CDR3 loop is CASSFPTSGSSYEQYF. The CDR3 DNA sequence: TGTGCCAGCAGCTTCCCAACTAGCGGGAGCTCCTACGAGCAGTACTTC.